The 32 T cell receptor beta chains listed next were all sequenced from one sample in a study of cytomegalovirus exposure and HLA in healthy donors. The PCR had 60 Vbeta and 13 Jbeta primers. TCRdb's copy holds only in-frame clones and misses some; the assay was immunoSEQ multiplex PCR. The profile covers about 160,000 clones, with 75% to 80% appearing a single time and 3.1% taken by the ten largest. The source material was PBMCs. These receptors were taken from a woman aged 40-49 years in good health and CMV-seronegative.

The chain has TRBV15 and TRBJ1-2; 7 bases align to TRBD1. V lost 0 bases and J lost 4; bases outside the gene matches: 8. This CDR3 has 16 residues. Per the germline V gene, CDR1 is LNHNV and CDR2 is YYDKDF (reference sequence). CDR3 sequence (DNA): TGTGCCACCAGCAGAGATCGGGGACAGCCTCCCTATGGCTACACCTTC. This encodes CATSRDRGQPPYGYTF.

This chain uses TRBV10-2 with TRBJ1-4; the D gene is possibly TRBD1 (6 bases). The CDR3 extends over 14 amino acids. The V and J ends lost 4 bases and 7 bases respectively, with 13 bases between them. Germline lookup yields CDR1 WSHSY and CDR2 SAAADI. The CDR3 DNA is TGCGCCAGCAGTGCTAACCAGGGGAGTGAAAAACTGTTTTTT. Protein: CASSANQGSEKLFF.

The V and J genes are TRBV25-1 and TRBJ1-5; D may be TRBD1 (5 bases). There are 14 residues in the CDR3. V was clipped by 6 bases and J by 6 bases, with 15 bases between them. Germline V gene data show CDR1 as MGHDK and CDR2 as SYGVNS. The CDR3 nucleotides read TGTGCCAGCAGCCCCATCGGGAGGGGTCAGCCCCAGCATTTT. This gives the protein CASSPIGRGQPQHF.

Note on this clone: Compared with germline, one end of the junction differs, possibly owing to a read error. The chain carries TRBV25-1 and TRBJ1-4; D call uncertain. Germline CDR1 MGHDK, CDR2 SYGVNS. The CDR3 length is 15 residues. The chain's CDR3 is CGSSEHGRTNEKLFF. CDR3 nucleotide sequence: TGTGGCAGCAGTGAACACGGGAGGACTAATGAAAAACTGTTTTTT.

The J gene is TRBJ2-1, the V gene TRBV2; D is ambiguous. Trimming stripped 4 bases from V and 2 bases from J, with 6 bases between. The length of the CDR3 is 13 residues. Germline V gene data show CDR1 as SNHLY and CDR2 as FYNNEI. The chain's CDR3 is CASSGRAYNEQFF. CDR3 in DNA: TGTGCCAGCAGTGGACGGGCCTACAATGAGCAGTTCTTC.

The V call is TRBV28, the J call TRBJ2-6; 8 bases are a match to TRBD1. This CDR3 is built from 14 residues. The V segment lost 3 bases and the J segment 9 bases; nucleotides outside the gene matches: 4. Looked up from germline, CDR1 is MDHEN and CDR2 is SYDVKM. As DNA, the CDR3 is TGTGCCAGCAGTTTTAGGGACAGGAGCAACGTCCTGACTTTC. It yields the protein CASSFRDRSNVLTF.

This clone was observed a few times. This chain joins TRBV5-4 and TRBJ1-2; the match to TRBD1 covers 8 bases. Per germline, CDR1 SGHNT and CDR2 YYREEE (reference sequence). CDR3 length equals 12 residues. Trimming removed 4 bases from V and 12 bases from J; junction bases left unmatched: 8. The CDR3, as DNA: TGTGCCAGCAGCCCGGACAGGGTGGGGGACACCTTC. Translated, it gives CASSPDRVGDTF.

The chain combines TRBV7-9 with TRBJ1-1; TRBD1 matches at 8 bases. The V gene's germline CDR1 is SEHNR and CDR2 FQNEAQ (reference sequence). The trim removed 7 bases at V and 0 bases at J, leaving 1 base unmatched. The CDR3 is made up of 13 amino acids. Here the CDR3 reads CASKGQVNTEAFF. The CDR3 DNA reads as TGTGCCAGCAAGGGACAGGTGAACACTGAAGCTTTCTTT. The entire variable domain, with the rest obtained from reference TRBV7-9 and TRBJ1-1, is as follows: DTGVSQNPRHKITKRGQNVTFRCDPISEHNRLYWYRQTLGQGPEFLTYFQNEAQLEKSRLLSDRFSAERPKGSFSTLEIQRTEQGDSAMYLCASKGQVNTEAFFGQGTRLTVV.

The chain employs TRBV6-5 and TRBJ1-6; TRBD1 matches 10 bases. The J segment lost 10 bases and the V segment lost 6 bases, leaving 9 bases of the junction unmatched. The germline V gene encodes CDR1 MNHEY and CDR2 SVGAGI. The length of the CDR3 is 15 residues. The CDR3 here is CASRPTTGGISPLHF. The CDR3 DNA reads as TGTGCCAGCAGGCCCACGACAGGGGGCATATCACCCCTCCACTTT.

This clone was found once. This sequence joins TRBV7-3 and TRBJ2-2; D remains unclear. V was pared by 3 bases and J by 7 bases, with 6 bases between. Germline CDR1 SGHTA, CDR2 FQGTGA. The CDR3 has 12 residues. CDR3 amino acids: CASSLQDGELFF. DNA for the CDR3: TGTGCCAGCAGCTTGCAGGACGGGGAGCTGTTTTTT. The variable domain in full, with the rest retrieved from reference TRBV7-3 and TRBJ2-2, is GAGVSQTPSNKVTEKGKYVELRCDPISGHTALYWYRQSLGQGPEFLIYFQGTGAADDSGLPNDRFFAVRPEGSVSTLKIQRTERGDSAVYLCASSLQDGELFFGEGSRLTVL.

The table lists this clone with a count of one. Other DNA sequences in the sample encode the same CDR3. The gene calls are TRBV6-5 and TRBJ1-3, with D possibly matching TRBD1 (5 bases). The V gene lost 5 bases and the J gene lost 7 bases, with 15 bases spanning the gap. The CDR3 extends over 14 amino acids. The germline gives CDR1 MNHEY, CDR2 SVGAGI. The CDR3 nucleotides read TGTGCCAGCAGTCCCAGGGATTCCAGCAACACCATATATTTT. As protein: CASSPRDSSNTIYF.

The J gene is TRBJ2-7, the V gene TRBV5-1; a possible D gene is TRBD1 (5 bases). The germline V gene has CDR1 SGHRS and CDR2 YFSETQ. This CDR3 has 14 amino acids. V was pared by 1 base and J by 3 bases, with 11 bases between. The CDR3 DNA follows: TGCGCCAGCAGCTTGCTGGGTAGGGGCTACGAGCAGTACTTC. This gives the protein CASSLLGRGYEQYF.

V and J are TRBV11-2 and TRBJ1-6, with a tentative D call TRBD1 (6 bases). The CDR3 is made up of 18 amino acids. Trimming pared 5 bases from V and 0 bases from J, leaving 17 bases between. Germline lookup yields CDR1 SGHAT and CDR2 FQNNGV. The CDR3 DNA reads as TGTGCCAGCAGCCGTCTCAGGGGTATAGGCTCCTATAATTCACCCCTCCACTTT. Translation: CASSRLRGIGSYNSPLHF.

This chain uses TRBV7-9 with TRBJ2-7; D is undetermined. Trimming shortened V by 5 bases and J by 2 bases, and 7 bases separated the two germline ends. The CDR3 runs 12 residues. Germline loops: CDR1 SEHNR, CDR2 FQNEAQ (reference sequence). CDR3 in DNA: TGTGCCAGCAGCGCACTGGCCTACGAGCAGTACTTC. Its protein product is CASSALAYEQYF.

The chain recombines TRBV5-4 with TRBJ2-1, with 12 bases identical to TRBD2. Germline assignment: CDR1 SGHNT and CDR2 YYREEE (reference sequence). V was clipped by 1 base and J by 9 bases; unmatched bases: 5. The CDR3 loop spans 15 amino acids. CDR3 bases: TGTGCCAGCAGCTTGACTAGCGGGGGGCATGGTGAGCAGTTCTTC. Translating it yields CASSLTSGGHGEQFF.

This clone was detected only once. The rearrangement links TRBV5-4 to TRBJ2-5, with D possibly being TRBD2 (6 bases). Trimming shortened V by 4 bases and J by 4 bases, and 14 bases separated the two germline ends. The V gene's germline CDR1 is SGHNT and CDR2 YYREEE (reference sequence). The CDR3 is 14 amino acids. CDR3 in amino acids: CASSQGGVRETQYF. The CDR3 DNA reads TGTGCCAGCAGCCAGGGCGGGGTGAGAGAGACCCAGTACTTC.

CDR3 nucleotides: TGTGCCAGCAGTCCCATACTGGGGGGGGTAGATACGCAGTATTTT. Protein sequence: CASSPILGGVDTQYF. The chain has TRBV27 and TRBJ2-3; TRBD2 matches at 7 bases. Germline assignment: CDR1 MNHEY and CDR2 SMNVEV (reference sequence). V was clipped by 5 bases and J by 5 bases; unmatched bases: 10. The CDR3 runs 15 residues.

J is TRBJ1-1 and V is TRBV5-1; TRBD1 might be the D (6 bases). The CDR3 extends over 16 amino acids. Germline CDR1 and CDR2: SGHRS and YFSETQ. V was cut by 5 bases and J by 1 base, with 18 bases left in between. CDR3 amino acids: CASSYHGKQGNTEAFF. CDR3 bases: TGCGCCAGCAGTTACCACGGAAAACAGGGGAACACTGAAGCTTTCTTT.

CDR3 region: CASSLARQGGSPLHF. Here the CDR3 DNA reads TGTGCCAGCAGCTTAGCTCGACAGGGTGGGTCACCCCTCCACTTT. The chain is built from TRBV7-9 and TRBJ1-6; TRBD1 aligns across 7 bases. V lost 0 bases, J lost 10 bases, and 6 bases stayed unmatched. The CDR3 length is 15 residues. Germline values: CDR1 SEHNR, CDR2 FQNEAQ (reference sequence).

CDR3 residues: CASSLVGTGSYGELFF. CDR3 nucleotide sequence: TGCGCCAGCAGCTTGGTAGGGACAGGGTCGTACGGGGAGCTGTTTTTT. The rearrangement links TRBV5-1 to TRBJ2-2; TRBD1 matches at 9 bases. The ends lost 0 bases at V and 7 bases at J; junction bases unmatched: 7. The CDR3 sequence is 16 residues long. Germline V gene lookup returns CDR1 SGHRS and CDR2 YFSETQ.

The J gene is TRBJ1-2, the V gene TRBV9; 10 bases fit TRBD1. The germline gives CDR1 SGDLS, CDR2 YYNGEE. V shed 0 bases, J shed 8 bases, and the junction held 7 bases outside the gene matches. The CDR3 loop spans 15 amino acids. The CDR3 region is CASSVAGQGFGGYTF. The CDR3 DNA reads as TGTGCCAGCAGCGTAGCGGGACAGGGGTTTGGAGGCTACACCTTC.

The chain has TRBV4-1 and TRBJ1-5; a weak D match, TRBD1 (6 bases). V was shortened by 0 bases and J by 6 bases, with 12 bases between the two germline ends. This CDR3 region has 15 residues. Germline assignment: CDR1 MGHRA and CDR2 YSYEKL. For the CDR3, the DNA is TGCGCCAGCAGCCAAGATAGGGCAGGGGCTCAGCCCCAGCATTTT. Its translation: CASSQDRAGAQPQHF.

The chain employs TRBV5-1 and TRBJ1-1, with D perhaps TRBD1 (6 bases). The CDR3 covers 15 residues. V lost 4 bases and J lost 6, with 19 bases in between. The germline V gene encodes CDR1 SGHRS and CDR2 YFSETQ. The CDR3 sequence is CASSLARGSGAEAFF. CDR3 DNA: TGCGCCAGCAGCCTGGCGCGGGGGTCAGGGGCTGAAGCTTTCTTT.

With respect to this clone: One end of the junction does not line up with germline, which may come from a read error. The chain is built from TRBV7-9 and TRBJ1-5; tentative D call: TRBD1 (5 bases). CDR3 length equals 14 residues. Germline CDR1 and CDR2: SEHNR and FQNEAQ (reference sequence). In DNA, the CDR3 is TGTTCCAGCAGCTTGGTGACAGGCAATCAGCCCCAGCATTTT. The encoded protein is CSSSLVTGNQPQHF.

Only a few counts were recorded for this clone. This chain links TRBV7-2 with TRBJ2-5; 10 bases map to TRBD2. Germline CDR1 reads SGHTA; CDR2 reads FQGNSA. This CDR3 has 14 residues. V shed 3 bases and J 5 bases; nucleotides not matched to a gene: 3. The CDR3: CASSFQRGGETQYF. In nucleotides, the CDR3 is TGTGCCAGCAGCTTTCAGCGGGGGGGGGAGACCCAGTACTTC. Full variable domain (remainder filled in from reference TRBV7-2 and TRBJ2-5): GAGVSQSPSNKVTEKGKDVELRCDPISGHTALYWYRQSLGQGLEFLIYFQGNSAPDKSGLPSDRFSAERTGGSVSTLTIQRTQQEDSAVYLCASSFQRGGETQYFGPGTRLLVL.

The rearrangement joins TRBV28 to TRBJ1-3; the D gene is possibly TRBD1 (5 bases). The V and J ends lost 2 bases and 4 bases respectively, with 12 bases between them. CDR1 is MDHEN, CDR2 SYDVKM, per germline. This CDR3 has 15 amino acids. CDR3 in DNA: TGTGCCAGCAGTTTAATGGGCAGGGCGGGAAACACCATATATTTT. Translation gives CASSLMGRAGNTIYF.

The rearrangement uses TRBV19 and TRBJ2-1; D may be TRBD1 (5 bases). Germline CDR1 LNHDA, CDR2 SQIVND (reference sequence). The CDR3 is 14 residues long. V was trimmed by 7 bases and J by 8 bases, leaving 18 bases between them. The CDR3 DNA follows: TGTGCCAGTAATGTGGCAGGGAAGGAACATGAGCAGTTCTTC. Protein product: CASNVAGKEHEQFF.

The V and J genes are TRBV29-1 and TRBJ1-3; 9 bases agree with TRBD1. Germline CDR1 reads SQVTM; CDR2 reads ANQGSEA. CDR3 length: 13 residues. Trimming at V came to 5 bases and at J to 6 bases, leaving 5 bases not matched to a gene. In DNA, the CDR3 is TGCAGCGTTACAGGGGGCAGCGTAAACACCATATATTTT. Its protein product is CSVTGGSVNTIYF.

The count of this clone is one. The gene calls are TRBV11-2 and TRBJ1-1; D ambiguous. This CDR3 has 13 amino acids. Germline-derived CDR1 and CDR2 are SGHAT and FQNNGV. Trimming stripped 6 bases from V and 10 bases from J, with 18 bases between. The CDR3: CASSLMSGSGAFF. For the CDR3, the DNA is TGTGCCAGCAGTTTAATGTCGGGAAGCGGAGCTTTCTTT.

This chain uses TRBV27 with TRBJ2-3, with a possible D match to TRBD2 (6 bases). This CDR3 has 14 residues. The ends were cut back, 11 bases at V and 11 bases at J, with 26 bases in the middle. Per the germline V gene, CDR1 is MNHEY and CDR2 is SMNVEV (reference sequence). CDR3: CACSSGSPAGGQYF. The CDR3 DNA is TGTGCCTGCTCCTCGGGGAGCCCCGCCGGGGGGCAGTATTTT.

The V and J genes are TRBV5-1 and TRBJ2-5; 8 bases align to TRBD2. The germline CDR1 and CDR2 sequences are SGHRS and YFSETQ. The ends lost 2 bases at V and 4 bases at J; junction bases unmatched: 4. The CDR3 extends over 14 amino acids. CDR3 loop: CASSFRAGVETQYF. Written as DNA, the CDR3 is TGCGCCAGCAGCTTCCGAGCGGGGGTAGAGACCCAGTACTTC.

V gene TRBV29-1 combines with J gene TRBJ1-5; D perhaps matches TRBD1 (6 bases). From germline, CDR1 is SQVTM and CDR2 ANQGSEA. The CDR3 loop spans 13 amino acids. The DNA for the CDR3 is TGCAGAATACCAGGGGTTGACAATCAGCCCCAGCATTTT. Its translation is CRIPGVDNQPQHF.